This T cell receptor (beta chain) originates from a study of blood T cells in healthy people across ages. For the second PCR, which ran for roughly 6 to 11 cycles, a sample-barcoded 5' primer and a J-beta primer mix were used. One entry per CDR3 protein results from TCRdb running MiXCR on the 5' RACE reads. The sample comprises about 1.4 million distinct CDR3 sequences, 59% of which are singletons, and approximately 7% rests with the top ten. CDR3 size: 13 residues. The germline V and J ends were trimmed by 8 bases and 0 bases, with 10 bases remaining between them. Germline values: CDR1 MNHEY, CDR2 SVGAGI.

The material sequenced was blood. The receptor was isolated from a man between 18 and 35 years old in good health. The chain has TRBV6-5 and TRBJ1-1; possibly TRBD1 for D (5 bases). DNA of the CDR3: TGTGCCAGCGGGGCCCAGGTGAACACTGAAGCTTTCTTT. It translates to CASGAQVNTEAFF.